These T cell receptor beta chains were read from a single sample in a study of CD8 T cells in ankylosing spondylitis. TCRdb reprocessed the 5' RACE reads with MiXCR, giving one entry per CDR3 protein. The table records roughly 200,000 distinct CDR3 sequences, 13% of them present only once. The sample comprised blood, either unsorted or a sorted T cell fraction (not recorded which). Receptor source: a male donor with ankylosing spondylitis or in good health (not recorded which). Each CDR3 is given with its conserved first and last residue. Each record gives: CDR3 length, V gene, J gene, CDR3 protein.

16	TRBV20-1	TRBJ2-3	CSATNDRAFGTDTQYF
13	TRBV29-1	TRBJ2-7	CSVGPGHEYEQYF
16	TRBV12-3/TRBV12-4	TRBJ2-7	CASSFWDPGTGGEQYF
14	TRBV29-1	TRBJ1-4	CSALFQGTNEKLFF
11	TRBV5-1	TRBJ2-7	CASRQGNEQYF
16	TRBV2	TRBJ2-1	CASSYPGLAVYNEQFF
13	TRBV6-5	TRBJ2-1	CASSSGPNNEQFF
12	TRBV12-3/TRBV12-4	TRBJ2-1	CASSFSRIEQFF
12	TRBV3-1	TRBJ2-7	CASSQDLRGQYF
14	TRBV20-1	TRBJ2-7	CSARLAGEVYEQYF
10	TRBV6-2/TRBV6-3	TRBJ2-3	CASLRATQYF
12	TRBV10-1	TRBJ1-2	CASSAGPYGYTF
15	TRBV11-2	TRBJ2-1	CASRSALATYNEQFF
15	TRBV7-6	TRBJ2-5	CASSPEGGIQETQYF
17	TRBV15	TRBJ2-5	CATSRDYPGQGQETQYF
20	TRBV20-1	TRBJ2-5	CSARDPFSVGAGGYQETQYF
12	TRBV5-5	TRBJ2-7	CASSYGTAEQYF
10	TRBV30	TRBJ2-7	CAWSGYEQYF
14	TRBV2	TRBJ1-1	CASSEGLRNTEAFF
17	TRBV4-1	TRBJ2-2	CASSSRYQTANTGELFF
14	TRBV29-1	TRBJ2-7	CSVAGGGSSYEQYF
15	TRBV4-1	TRBJ1-2	CASRFNSQGNYGYTF
14	TRBV7-9	TRBJ2-7	CASSLVDSSYEQYF
16	TRBV2	TRBJ2-1	CASSAGGLGSYNEQFF
14	TRBV6-2/TRBV6-3	TRBJ2-1	CASSYTGNGNEQFF
15	TRBV4-2	TRBJ2-5	CASSPGTGVQETQYF
13	TRBV7-2	TRBJ2-3	CASSSLHTDTQYF
13	TRBV28	TRBJ1-2	CASSPGGYHGYTF
16	TRBV19	TRBJ1-1	CASSIIHYRGSTEAFF
14	TRBV7-9	TRBJ2-5	CASSWPTGQETQYF
14	TRBV3-1	TRBJ2-1	CASSQGTSNNEQFF
15	TRBV27	TRBJ1-2	CASSLSGRYDYGYTF
14	TRBV12-3/TRBV12-4	TRBJ2-1	CASSLTSSVNEQFF
16	TRBV7-8	TRBJ2-5	CASSSMDRGPRETQYF
14	TRBV20-1	TRBJ2-7	CSARDHGEAYEQYF
14	TRBV13	TRBJ1-1	CASRGEGMNTEAFF
16	TRBV5-6	TRBJ2-7	CASSPSGVEPPYEQYF
15	TRBV5-1	TRBJ2-1	CASSSGTFLYNEQFF
14	TRBV12-3/TRBV12-4	TRBJ1-2	CASSPGGLNYGYTF
14	TRBV7-9	TRBJ1-1	CASSSSTGPGEAFF
11	TRBV10-2	TRBJ2-7	CATSSADEQYF